The clone carrying this TCR beta chain was detected a few times. What it binds is unknown. The sample belongs to a study of beta chain features in type 1 diabetes. One heparinised blood draw, averaging approximately 120 mL, came from each donor. Sorting with CD45RO/CCR7/CD25/CD127/CD95/CD27 yielded naive, central memory, regulatory and stem-like memory CD4+ cells. Study-wide results and caveats: With patients and controls alike, PCR might favor shorter templates to an equal degree. People with Type 1 diabetes carried modestly yet significantly shorter TCRB CDR3s in all four CD4+ subsets. Whether HLA type influences TCRB rearrangement remained unresolved here.

The whole isolated RNA underwent reverse transcription, so sequencing captured expressed TCRB transcripts. Repertoires were generated with immunoSEQ multiplex PCR, while TCRdb's copy carries only in-frame clones and drops some. The sample lists 640,000 or so clones, roughly 13% occurring once. The clonotype originates from a man between 18 and 35 years old with type 1 diabetes. Sequenced: naive CD4+ T cells from blood.

The CDR3 region is CAWSEILSVRGNTGELFF. The CDR3 bases are TGTGCCTGGAGTGAGATTTTAAGCGTGCGGGGGAACACCGGGGAGCTGTTTTTT. The chain uses TRBV30 and TRBJ2-2; weak D call: TRBD2 (6 bases). This CDR3 is 18 amino acids long. V was trimmed by 1 base and J by 1 base, leaving 19 bases between them. Per germline, CDR1 GTSNPN and CDR2 SVGIG (reference sequence).